The T cell receptor (beta chain) described here comes from a study of blood T cell repertoires in COVID-19. This CDR3 spans 15 amino acids. CDR1 and CDR2 from the germline V gene are SGHAT and FQNNGV. V lost 7 bases to trimming and J lost 12 bases, with 27 bases between them. Here immunoSEQ multiplex PCR was the method, and the copy in TCRdb shows in-frame clones only, minus some. The sample includes approximately 280,000 clones, around 89% of them seen just once. The sequence came from a man in his forties with acute or convalescent COVID-19. The specimen sequenced was peripheral blood. The chain employs TRBV11-2 and TRBJ1-1; D gene unclear. CDR3 in amino acids: CASNPMELTRGETFF. CDR3 DNA: TGTGCCAGCAACCCGATGGAGTTAACGCGGGGTGAGACTTTCTTT.